Given below is one T cell receptor beta chain in context. As yet, its antigen is unknown. These data originate in a study of blood T cells in healthy people across ages. V was shortened by 0 bases and J by 10 bases, with 14 bases between the two germline ends. Germline CDR1 SGDLS, CDR2 YYNGEE. The CDR3 has 14 residues. Study conclusions and caveats: Unsorted PBMC material precluded a definitive naive versus antigen-experienced comparison. Age brought a roughly linear fall in TCR beta diversity measured per million T cells.

Using a J-beta primer mix together with a sample-barcoded 5' primer, a second PCR was run for about 6 to 11 cycles. From each sample, at least 2.5 million paired-end reads containing CDR3 were obtained. MiXCR was run by TCRdb on the 5' RACE reads, yielding one entry per CDR3 protein. Here the sample spans around 940,000 distinct CDR3 sequences, about 53% being singletons. The sequence came from a woman aged 60-75 years in good health. Sequenced sample: blood. V and J are TRBV9 and TRBJ2-1, with D hard to call. The CDR3 sequence is CASSVVEAYGEQFF. CDR3 in DNA: TGTGCCAGCAGCGTAGTCGAGGCCTACGGGGAGCAGTTCTTC. Together with reference TRBV9 and TRBJ2-1, the CDR3 gives the full variable domain: DSGVTQTPKHLITATGQRVTLRCSPRSGDLSVYWYQQSLDQGLQFLIQYYNGEERAKGNILERFSAQQFPDLHSELNLSSLELGDSALYFCASSVVEAYGEQFFGPGTRLTVL.